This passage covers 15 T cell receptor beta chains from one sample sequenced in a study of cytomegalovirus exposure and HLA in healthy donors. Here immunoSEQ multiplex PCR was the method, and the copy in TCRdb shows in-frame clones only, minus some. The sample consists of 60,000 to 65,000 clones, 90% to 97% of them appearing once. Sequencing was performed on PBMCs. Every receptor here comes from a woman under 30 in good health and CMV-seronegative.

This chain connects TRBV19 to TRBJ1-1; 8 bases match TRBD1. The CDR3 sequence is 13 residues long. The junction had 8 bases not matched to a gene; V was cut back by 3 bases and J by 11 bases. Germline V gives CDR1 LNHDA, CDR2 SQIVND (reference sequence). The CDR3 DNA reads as TGTGCCAGTAGTATTCAGGGGGCAACGTTGGCTTTCTTT. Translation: CASSIQGATLAFF. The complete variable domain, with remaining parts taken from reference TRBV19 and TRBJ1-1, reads DGGITQSPKYLFRKEGQNVTLSCEQNLNHDAMYWYRQDPGQGLRLIYYSQIVNDFQKGDIAEGYSVSREKKESFPLTVTSAQKNPTAFYLCASSIQGATLAFFGQGTRLTVV.

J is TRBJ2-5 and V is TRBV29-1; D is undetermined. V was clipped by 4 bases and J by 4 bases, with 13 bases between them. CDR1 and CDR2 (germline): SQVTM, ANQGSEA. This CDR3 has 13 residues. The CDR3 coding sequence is TGCAGCGTTGGTTGGTCCCCGAGAGAGACCCAGTACTTC. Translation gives CSVGWSPRETQYF.

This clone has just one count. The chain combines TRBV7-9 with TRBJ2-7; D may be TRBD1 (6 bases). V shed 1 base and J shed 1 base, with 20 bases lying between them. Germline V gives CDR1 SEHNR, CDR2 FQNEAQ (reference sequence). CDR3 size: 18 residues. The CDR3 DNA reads TGTGCCAGCAGCTTAGGAGGGGGTGGTTTTGTTTGGTCCTACGAGCAGTACTTC. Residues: CASSLGGGGFVWSYEQYF.

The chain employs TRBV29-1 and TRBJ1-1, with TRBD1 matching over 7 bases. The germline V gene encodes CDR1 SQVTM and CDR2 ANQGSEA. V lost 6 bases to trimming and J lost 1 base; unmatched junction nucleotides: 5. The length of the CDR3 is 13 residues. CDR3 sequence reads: CSVAGTANTEAFF. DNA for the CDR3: TGCAGCGTCGCCGGGACAGCGAACACTGAAGCTTTCTTT.

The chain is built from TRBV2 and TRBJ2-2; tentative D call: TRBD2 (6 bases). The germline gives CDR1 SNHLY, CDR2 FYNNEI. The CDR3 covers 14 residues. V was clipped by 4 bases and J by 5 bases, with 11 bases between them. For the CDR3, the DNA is TGTGCCAGCAGTGGTGGGGGGATGACCGGGGAGCTGTTTTTT. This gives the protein CASSGGGMTGELFF.

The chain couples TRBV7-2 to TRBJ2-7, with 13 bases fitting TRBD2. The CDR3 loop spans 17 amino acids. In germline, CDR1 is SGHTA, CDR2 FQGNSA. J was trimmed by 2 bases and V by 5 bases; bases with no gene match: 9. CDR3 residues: CASSQRLAGGPAYEQYF. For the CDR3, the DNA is TGTGCCAGCAGCCAACGACTAGCGGGGGGACCAGCCTACGAGCAGTACTTC.

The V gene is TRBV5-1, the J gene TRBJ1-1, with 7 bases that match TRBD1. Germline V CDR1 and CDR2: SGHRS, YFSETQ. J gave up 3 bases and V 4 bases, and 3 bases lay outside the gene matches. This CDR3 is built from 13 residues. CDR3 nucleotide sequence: TGCGCCAGCAGCGGAACAGGGGACACTGAAGCTTTCTTT. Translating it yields CASSGTGDTEAFF.

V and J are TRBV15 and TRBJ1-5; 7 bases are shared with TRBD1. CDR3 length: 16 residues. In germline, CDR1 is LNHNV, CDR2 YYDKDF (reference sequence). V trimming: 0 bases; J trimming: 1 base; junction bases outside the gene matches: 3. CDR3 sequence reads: CATSREGQLSNQPQHF. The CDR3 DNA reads TGTGCCACCAGCAGAGAGGGACAGCTGAGCAATCAGCCCCAGCATTTT.

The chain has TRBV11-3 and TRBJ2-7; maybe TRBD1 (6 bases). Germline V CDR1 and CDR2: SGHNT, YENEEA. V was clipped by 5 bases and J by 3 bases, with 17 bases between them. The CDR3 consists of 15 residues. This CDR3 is CASSARDGQNYEQYF. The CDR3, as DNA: TGTGCCAGCAGCGCCCGGGACGGACAGAACTACGAGCAGTACTTC.

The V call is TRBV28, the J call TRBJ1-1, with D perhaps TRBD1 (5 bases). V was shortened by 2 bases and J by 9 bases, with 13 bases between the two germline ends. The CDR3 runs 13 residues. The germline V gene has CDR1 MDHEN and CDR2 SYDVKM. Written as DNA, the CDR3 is TGTGCCAGCAGTTTAGGGGCAGGCCCCCAAGCTTTCTTT. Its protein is CASSLGAGPQAFF.

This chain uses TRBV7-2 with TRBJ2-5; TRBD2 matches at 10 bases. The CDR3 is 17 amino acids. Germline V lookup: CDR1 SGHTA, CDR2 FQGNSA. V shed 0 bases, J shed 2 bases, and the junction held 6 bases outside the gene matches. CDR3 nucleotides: TGTGCCAGCAGCTTAGCCCCTAGCGGGGGCCGGCAAGAGACCCAGTACTTC. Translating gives CASSLAPSGGRQETQYF. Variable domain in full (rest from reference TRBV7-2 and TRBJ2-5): GAGVSQSPSNKVTEKGKDVELRCDPISGHTALYWYRQSLGQGLEFLIYFQGNSAPDKSGLPSDRFSAERTGGSVSTLTIQRTQQEDSAVYLCASSLAPSGGRQETQYFGPGTRLLVL.

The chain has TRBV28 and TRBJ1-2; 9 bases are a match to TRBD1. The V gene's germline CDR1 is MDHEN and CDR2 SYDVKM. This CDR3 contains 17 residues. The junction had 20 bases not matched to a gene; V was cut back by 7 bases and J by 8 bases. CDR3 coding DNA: TGTGCCAGCATCCAGGCAGGGACAGGGAGGATCGGAGGCGGCTACACCTTC. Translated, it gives CASIQAGTGRIGGGYTF.

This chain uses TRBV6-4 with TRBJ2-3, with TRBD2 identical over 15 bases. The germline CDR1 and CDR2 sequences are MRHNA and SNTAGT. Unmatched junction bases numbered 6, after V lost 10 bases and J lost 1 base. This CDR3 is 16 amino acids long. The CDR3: CATPGTSGGRTDTQYF. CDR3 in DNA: TGTGCCACCCCCGGGACTAGCGGGGGGCGCACAGATACGCAGTATTTT.

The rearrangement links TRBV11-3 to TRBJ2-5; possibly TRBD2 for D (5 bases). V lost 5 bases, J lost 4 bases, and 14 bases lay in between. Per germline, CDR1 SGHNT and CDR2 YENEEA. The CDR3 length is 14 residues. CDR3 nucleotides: TGTGCCAGCAGCCCTATGAGGGCTTCAGAGACCCAGTACTTC. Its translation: CASSPMRASETQYF.

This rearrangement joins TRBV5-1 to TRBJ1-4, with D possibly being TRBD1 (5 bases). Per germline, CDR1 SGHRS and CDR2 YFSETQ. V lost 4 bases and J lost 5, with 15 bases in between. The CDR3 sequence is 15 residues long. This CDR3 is CASSLGEASNEKLFF. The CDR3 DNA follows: TGCGCCAGCAGCCTAGGGGAGGCTAGCAATGAAAAACTGTTTTTT.